What follows are 26 T cell receptor beta chains derived from one specimen sequenced in a study of vaccination effects on CD4 cells after COVID-19. Antigen-specific CD4+ T cells were expanded with viral peptide pools in the ViraFEST assay before sequencing. With more than 9 days of culture completed, CD4+ T cells were isolated. Infection dated between March and December 2020, before the Alpha, Beta and Delta variants reached the United States. The antigens these receptors bind are not known. Data came from immunoSEQ multiplex PCR; TCRdb stores just in-frame clones and leaves some out. The sample contains more than 20,000 clones, around 75% of which appear only once. Material: CD4+ T cells from PBMCs cultured with a peptide pool, obtained before COVID-19 vaccination. These receptors were taken from a human donor who had a prior SARS-CoV-2 infection.

The rearrangement joins TRBV30 to TRBJ2-1; D remains unclear. With 7 bases removed from V and 0 bases from J, the gap between germline ends came to 7 bases. The V gene's germline CDR1 is GTSNPN and CDR2 SVGIG (reference sequence). The length of the CDR3 is 12 residues. The CDR3: CASFSSYNEQFF. As DNA, the CDR3 is TGTGCCTCCTTCAGCTCCTACAATGAGCAGTTCTTC. Full variable domain (rest looked up from reference TRBV30 and TRBJ2-1): SQTIHQWPATLVQPVGSPLSLECTVEGTSNPNLYWYRQAAGRGLQLLFYSVGIGQISSEVPQNLSASRPQDRQFILSSKKLLLSDSGFYLCASFSSYNEQFFGPGTRLTVL.

The chain carries TRBV15 and TRBJ2-1; TRBD2 might be the D (6 bases). CDR3 length: 15 amino acids. V was shortened by 0 bases and J by 5 bases, with 11 bases between the two germline ends. CDR1 and CDR2 from the germline V gene are LNHNV and YYDKDF (reference sequence). The CDR3 nucleotides are TGTGCCACCAGCAGAGATCCCGGGACTCACAATGAGCAGTTCTTC. Protein: CATSRDPGTHNEQFF.

The chain combines TRBV5-4 with TRBJ2-4; 10 bases map to TRBD2. The CDR3 has 18 amino acids. V shed 0 bases, J shed 0 bases, and the junction held 6 bases outside the gene matches. The germline CDR1 and CDR2 sequences are SGHNT and YYREEE (reference sequence). The CDR3 nucleotides are TGTGCCAGCAGCTTGGGGACTAGCGGTACAGTAGCCAAAAACATTCAGTACTTC. It specifies CASSLGTSGTVAKNIQYF.

V is TRBV5-1 and J is TRBJ1-2; TRBD1 matches 10 bases. The V segment lost 5 bases and the J segment 4 bases; nucleotides outside the gene matches: 8. Germline V CDR1 and CDR2: SGHRS, YFSETQ. CDR3 length: 15 amino acids. CDR3 DNA sequence: TGCGCCAGCAGACACTCGGGACAGGGGCCCTATGGCTACACCTTC. It yields the protein CASRHSGQGPYGYTF.

V gene TRBV20-1 combines with J gene TRBJ1-2; D ambiguous. Looked up from germline, CDR1 is DFQATT and CDR2 is SNEGSKA (reference sequence). This CDR3 is 11 amino acids long. Trimming took off 6 bases at V and 4 bases at J, with 9 bases between the two ends. The CDR3 region is CSAQSAYGYTF. CDR3 nucleotides: TGCAGTGCCCAAAGTGCCTATGGCTACACCTTC.

The chain employs TRBV6-6 and TRBJ2-6; D is tentatively TRBD1 or TRBD2 (6 bases each). There are 15 residues in the CDR3. Trimming removed 7 bases at V and 4 bases at J, with 14 bases between. CDR1 is MNHNY, CDR2 SVGAGI, per germline (reference sequence). The CDR3 DNA is TGTGCCAGCACCAACGGGGGCGCGGGGGCCAACGTCCTGACTTTC. Its protein is CASTNGGAGANVLTF.

The J gene is TRBJ2-1, the V gene TRBV15; D might be TRBD2 (6 bases). The CDR3 runs to 17 residues. V dropped 2 bases and J dropped 9 bases, with 23 bases sitting between them. Germline V CDR1 and CDR2: LNHNV, YYDKDF (reference sequence). The CDR3 nucleotides read TGTGCCACCAGCAGAATGGAGCAGACCCGGGAGTTCGGTGAGCAGTTCTTC. This encodes CATSRMEQTREFGEQFF.

This sequence joins TRBV2 and TRBJ2-3; TRBD2 matches at 8 bases. The CDR3 sequence is 15 residues long. Per the germline V gene, CDR1 is SNHLY and CDR2 is FYNNEI. The V segment lost 4 bases and the J segment 4 bases; nucleotides outside the gene matches: 7. The CDR3 DNA sequence: TGTGCCAGCAGTGCGGGGGGGCCGTGGGCAGATACGCAGTATTTT. Its protein is CASSAGGPWADTQYF.

V usage is TRBV14 and J usage is TRBJ1-1; no reliable D call. Germline V lookup: CDR1 SGHDN, CDR2 FVKESK. The length of the CDR3 is 14 residues. V shed 4 bases and J shed 4 bases, with 13 bases lying between them. CDR3 loop: CASSPTLSGTEAFF. CDR3 coding DNA: TGTGCCAGCAGCCCCACCCTGTCGGGCACTGAAGCTTTCTTT.

The chain has TRBV3-1 (or the pseudogene TRBV3-2) and TRBJ2-1, with 8 bases aligning to TRBD2. The V gene end was trimmed by 1 base and the J gene end by 4 bases; junction bases not matched to a gene: 3. Per germline, CDR1 LGHDT and CDR2 YNNKEL (reference sequence). CDR3 size: 15 residues. The CDR3 DNA sequence: TGTGCCAGCAGCCAAGCAAGCGGGGGTTACAATGAGCAGTTCTTC. This gives the protein CASSQASGGYNEQFF.

This rearrangement joins TRBV2 to TRBJ2-2; 12 bases line up with TRBD2. Germline CDR1 reads SNHLY; CDR2 reads FYNNEI. The CDR3 loop spans 15 amino acids. V lost 7 bases to trimming and J lost 6 bases; unmatched junction nucleotides: 6. The CDR3 protein is CASTPWTSGAGELFF. For the CDR3, the DNA is TGTGCCAGCACCCCGTGGACTAGCGGGGCCGGGGAGCTGTTTTTT.

In this sample, this clone turned up once. The chain is built from TRBV3-1 (or the pseudogene TRBV3-2) and TRBJ1-2; 9 bases line up with TRBD1. The CDR3 is 15 amino acids. Germline lookup yields CDR1 LGHDT and CDR2 YNNKEL (reference sequence). Trimming cost V 1 base and J 4 bases; bases outside gene matches: 4. CDR3: CASSQGQGGVYGYTF. The CDR3 DNA is TGTGCCAGCAGCCAAGGACAGGGGGGGGTCTATGGCTACACCTTC.

The V call is TRBV11-3, the J call TRBJ2-1, with D possibly being TRBD1 (6 bases). Trimming cost V 5 bases and J 10 bases, with 15 bases left between them. The V gene's germline CDR1 is SGHNT and CDR2 YENEEA. CDR3 length equals 13 residues. Here the CDR3 DNA reads TGTGCCAGCAGCCTGACGACCGGGACAGAGCAGTTCTTC. It is translated as CASSLTTGTEQFF.

The genes are TRBV27 and TRBJ2-2; 8 bases align to TRBD2. This CDR3 comprises 14 residues. Germline-derived CDR1 and CDR2 are MNHEY and SMNVEV (reference sequence). J was trimmed by 0 bases and V by 11 bases; bases with no gene match: 5. This chain's CDR3 is CAVRREANTGELFF. Here the CDR3 DNA reads TGTGCCGTTCGGCGGGAGGCGAACACCGGGGAGCTGTTTTTT.

This sequence joins TRBV15 and TRBJ2-1; D not resolved. CDR3 size: 13 residues. The germline V gene has CDR1 LNHNV and CDR2 YYDKDF (reference sequence). The V and J ends lost 5 bases and 6 bases respectively, with 11 bases between them. The CDR3 nucleotides are TGTGCCACCAGCCGGAGAAGTGGCAATGAGCAGTTCTTC. The encoded protein is CATSRRSGNEQFF.

The gene calls are TRBV6-1 and TRBJ2-7; no reliable D call. Per germline, CDR1 MNHNS and CDR2 SASEGT. The germline V and J ends were trimmed by 3 bases and 2 bases, with 14 bases remaining between them. There are 15 residues in the CDR3. The CDR3 coding sequence is TGTGCCAGCAGTGAGAATTGGCAGACCGCCTACGAGCAGTACTTC. Translated: CASSENWQTAYEQYF.

This clone was detected only once. The V gene is TRBV5-1, the J gene TRBJ2-7; TRBD2 matches at 10 bases. Looked up from germline, CDR1 is SGHRS and CDR2 is YFSETQ. The CDR3 runs 16 residues. V was pared by 7 bases and J by 3 bases, with 13 bases of the junction left unmatched. The CDR3 loop is CASGPGLAVTYYEQYF. CDR3 DNA: TGCGCCAGCGGCCCAGGACTAGCGGTAACCTACTACGAGCAGTACTTC.

V is TRBV7-9 and J is TRBJ2-5, with D perhaps matching TRBD1 or TRBD2 (6 bases each). The CDR3 consists of 13 residues. Germline V gene data show CDR1 as SEHNR and CDR2 as FQNEAQ (reference sequence). Trimming removed 2 bases at V and 8 bases at J, with 12 bases between. As DNA, the CDR3 is TGTGCCAGCAGCTTATCTTCGGGGGCTACCCAGTACTTC. Protein product: CASSLSSGATQYF. Together with reference TRBV7-9 and TRBJ2-5, the CDR3 gives the full variable domain: DTGVSQNPRHKITKRGQNVTFRCDPISEHNRLYWYRQTLGQGPEFLTYFQNEAQLEKSRLLSDRFSAERPKGSFSTLEIQRTEQGDSAMYLCASSLSSGATQYFGPGTRLLVL.

The chain combines TRBV3-1 (or the pseudogene TRBV3-2) with TRBJ1-2; maybe TRBD1 (6 bases). Germline values: CDR1 LGHDT, CDR2 YNNKEL (reference sequence). V was trimmed by 2 bases and J by 2 bases, leaving 12 bases between them. There are 15 residues in the CDR3. CDR3 loop: CASSQPWGGNYGYTF. The DNA of the CDR3 is TGTGCCAGCAGCCAACCTTGGGGGGGCAACTATGGCTACACCTTC.

V is TRBV5-1 and J is TRBJ2-1; no reliable D call. CDR1 and CDR2 (germline): SGHRS, YFSETQ. The V end lost 0 bases, the J end lost 6 bases, and 4 bases lay between the germline ends. The CDR3 has 12 residues. DNA of the CDR3: TGCGCCAGCAGCTTGGTACTCAATGAGCAGTTCTTC. It translates to CASSLVLNEQFF. The full variable domain, completed using reference TRBV5-1 and TRBJ2-1, is KAGVTQTPRYLIKTRGQQVTLSCSPISGHRSVSWYQQTPGQGLQFLFEYFSETQRNKGNFPGRFSGRQFSNSRSEMNVSTLELGDSALYLCASSLVLNEQFFGPGTRLTVL.

The rearrangement joins TRBV15 to TRBJ2-5, with 7 bases identical to TRBD2. The CDR3 sequence is 16 residues long. Trimming took 1 base from V and 1 from J; bases not matched to a gene: 6. Germline values: CDR1 LNHNV, CDR2 YYDKDF (reference sequence). CDR3 region: CATSRAWGGPQETQYF. CDR3 DNA: TGTGCCACCAGCAGAGCTTGGGGAGGGCCCCAAGAGACCCAGTACTTC.

The chain is built from TRBV11-3 and TRBJ2-5; TRBD2 aligns across 11 bases. There are 14 residues in the CDR3. The trim removed 3 bases at V and 11 bases at J, leaving 8 bases unmatched. Germline V lookup: CDR1 SGHNT, CDR2 YENEEA. Written as DNA, the CDR3 is TGTGCCAGCAGCTTGACTAGCGGGGCCGCACTACAGTACTTC. Its translation is CASSLTSGAALQYF. Combining the CDR3 with reference TRBV11-3 and TRBJ2-5 gives the whole variable domain EAGVVQSPRYKIIEKKQPVAFWCNPISGHNTLYWYLQNLGQGPELLIRYENEEAVDDSQLPKDRFSAERLKGVDSTLKIQPAELGDSAVYLCASSLTSGAALQYFGPGTRLLVL.

The chain carries TRBV11-3 and TRBJ2-1; unclear D gene. The CDR3 loop spans 18 amino acids. Germline V lookup: CDR1 SGHNT, CDR2 YENEEA. V was shortened by 6 bases and J by 0 bases, with 21 bases between the two germline ends. This CDR3 is CASSPNWWDRDSYNEQFF. Here the CDR3 DNA reads TGTGCCAGCAGTCCGAATTGGTGGGATAGGGACTCCTACAATGAGCAGTTCTTC.

V is TRBV6-4 and J is TRBJ2-4; perhaps TRBD1 as D (6 bases). The germline gives CDR1 MRHNA, CDR2 SNTAGT. V gave up 1 base and J gave up 0 bases, with 7 bases separating them. The CDR3 consists of 15 residues. The CDR3 DNA is TGTGCCAGCAGTGACTGGGGGCTAGCCAAAAACATTCAGTACTTC. Amino acid sequence: CASSDWGLAKNIQYF.

For the CDR3, the DNA is TGCGCCAGCAGCCAAGCGCGTCTGGCTTTCCTTAGCGGGAGGGCCCAGTATTTT. Amino acids: CASSQARLAFLSGRAQYF. The J gene is TRBJ2-3, the V gene TRBV4-3; 11 bases match TRBD2. Germline CDR1 and CDR2: LGHNA and YSLEER. The CDR3 is made up of 18 amino acids. V gave up 1 base and J gave up 12 bases; unmatched junction bases: 18.

The rearrangement links TRBV5-6 to TRBJ2-7; 9 nucleotides agree with TRBD2. Germline CDR1 SGHDT, CDR2 YYEEEE. V lost 2 bases and J lost 3; bases outside the gene matches: 9. CDR3 length: 16 amino acids. The CDR3 nucleotides read TGTGCCAGCAGCTTCACTAGCGGGTTAAGGGGCTACGAGCAGTACTTC. It encodes CASSFTSGLRGYEQYF.